This T cell receptor (beta chain) stems from a study of monozygotic twins with inflammatory bowel disease (dated by TCRdb to 2018 to 2020). Concerning the study at large: In total, around 30 monozygotic twin pairs made up the full study: 19 Danish pairs, all IBD-discordant, plus nine German pairs, of which four were IBD-concordant and five were IBD-discordant. Disease-associated traits were sought mainly through comparisons between IBD patients and their genetically identical healthy co-twins within discordant pairs. Each individual had, on average, about 151 000 unique TCRalpha sequences and 181 000 unique TCRbeta sequences available for analysis. Points the paper makes about the study in general: The results gave no support for a single strong signal or clonotype linked to IBD. TCRbeta repertoire diversity, by inverse Simpson index, was decreased in IBD patients compared with their healthy co-twins. Distinction between different T cell subtypes could not be achieved in the analysis. Fewer clonotypes were shared with other individuals by IBD patients than by healthy twins, most markedly in patients showing signs of disease activity. Concordant and discordant twins showed no difference in repertoire similarity, possibly because of limited statistical power. Because patients received different immunosuppressive treatments, the repertoires may have picked up extra background noise and variability between individuals.

There are 12 amino acids in the CDR3, from cysteine to phenylalanine inclusive. DNA was not recorded. From the germline V gene (reference sequence), CDR1 is GTSNPN and CDR2 is SVGIG. From each donor, an approximately 2.3 ml peripheral blood sample was drawn into PAXgene tubes and stored at -80 degrees C. Total RNA was isolated from whole blood with the PAXgene blood miRNA kit on an automated QIAcube, without T cell sorting. Peripheral blood from monozygotic twin pairs, either concordant or discordant for inflammatory bowel disease, underwent deep TCRalpha and TCRbeta repertoire profiling that used unique molecular barcoding. Smoking habits were recorded for all twin pairs, and each individual was classified as a current, former or never smoker. On this clonotype: There is no known antigen for this receptor.

The library came from 5' RACE. Each TCR library was prepared from about 3.5 ug of total RNA. For each sample, cDNA synthesis with SMARTScribe reverse transcriptase was split into eight separate reactions. During cDNA synthesis, template switching introduced unique molecular identifiers that contained a 6-nucleotide sample barcode. Amplification of TCRalpha and TCRbeta cDNA involved two nested PCRs of 16 and 9 cycles, and each PCR was followed by bead purification. Before amplification, the cDNA was treated with uracil DNA-glycosylase and purified using the QIAquick PCR purification kit. The second PCR was the step at which Illumina TruSeq-compatible adapters and sample-specific barcodes were added. TapeStation and Qubit were used to check library quality and concentration, and 5 to 6.5 ng of each library went into the pool. Pooled libraries were sequenced on an Illumina HiSeq2500 single-index Rapid Run with 2 x 100 bp reads and custom sequencing primers. The authors' analysis ran thus. PCR and sequencing errors were corrected by UMI-based consensus assembly using MiGEC version 1.2.6. MiXCR version 2.1.1 handled V(D)J alignment, clonotype assembly and CDR3 extraction. Gene usage, clonotype sharing and MAIT/NKT TCR abundance were normalised by analysing the top 1000, 10 000 and 20 000 clonotypes per sample. Diversity was computed as the inverse Simpson index with the vegan R package after downsampling to 27 000 UMIs. Paired Mann-Whitney U tests were applied to discordant twin pairs, with Benjamini-Hochberg correction for multiple testing. TCRdb reanalyzed the reads, keeping one entry per CDR3 protein sequence and omitting DNA. TCRdb, rather than the study authors, made the V and J calls. This sample's table lists 350,000 to 550,000 distinct CDR3 sequences. Together, the top ten hold around 2.4% of the sample.

Sequenced sample: blood. The sequence came from a human donor with ulcerative colitis or Crohn's disease, or a healthy co-twin of an affected twin (not recorded which). The sequence is built from TRBV30 and TRBJ2-7. The CDR3 corresponds to CAWSVTDYEQYF.